The entry below gives a single T cell receptor beta chain sequence along with its context. Its antigen is still unknown. Germline V gene lookup returns CDR1 SGHAT and CDR2 FQNNGV. V was pared by 2 bases and J by 7 bases, with 8 bases between. The CDR3 is 13 amino acids. Full-length variable regions came from constant-region reverse primers plus semi-nested Nested Universal Primer A PCR. One entry per CDR3 protein, called by TCRdb with MiXCR from the 5' RACE reads. The sample lists around 52,000 distinct CDR3 sequences; around a quarter were seen once. Memory CD4+ cells were defined as CD4+CD45RO+CD25-. Notes on the study in general: Tumor Treg TCRs overlapped most with tumor naive CD4+ cells.

This receptor was obtained from a female donor with breast cancer. The V call is TRBV11-2, the J call TRBJ1-4; D is undetermined. Sequenced sample: tumor-infiltrating memory CD4+ T cells sorted from the breast tumor. The sample's subset: memory CD4+ T cells, CD4+CD45RO+CD25-. As DNA, the CDR3 is TGTGCCAGCAGCTTACCCGGAATTGAAAAACTGTTTTTT. This gives the protein CASSLPGIEKLFF.